This record covers a single TCR beta chain. The data derive from a study of identical twins. The V and J ends lost 1 base and 1 base respectively, with 10 bases between them. The CDR3 runs 15 residues. Looked up from germline, CDR1 is KGHSY and CDR2 is FQNENV. TCRdb redid the calling of the 5' RACE reads with MiXCR, one entry per CDR3 protein. Here the sample spans approximately 620,000 distinct CDR3 sequences, over 8.5% being singletons. The sample also formed part of further work on yellow fever vaccine responses in identical twins. That publication notes: Twins' vaccine T cell response reportedly seemed partly convergent, partly personalized.

Specimen: PBMCs. The receptor was isolated from a young woman in good health. This chain links TRBV16 with TRBJ1-1; D is unclear. The CDR3 reads CASSQLIFGNTEAFF. The CDR3 nucleotides read TGTGCCAGCAGCCAATTAATCTTCGGGAACACTGAAGCTTTCTTT. Based on the CDR3 plus reference TRBV16 and TRBJ1-1, the full variable domain is GEEVAQTPKHLVRGEGQKAKLYCAPIKGHSYVFWYQQVLKNEFKFLISFQNENVFDETGMPKERFSAKCLPNSPCSLEIQATKLEDSAVYFCASSQLIFGNTEAFFGQGTRLTVV.